Detailed here is one T cell receptor (beta chain). This entry is derived from a study of technical replicates of blood from several donors. This table comes from immunoSEQ multiplex PCR, and its TCRdb copy is limited to in-frame clones, with some not included. The table includes more than 90,000 clones, roughly 95% detected once. The V gene lost 6 bases and the J gene lost 0 bases, with 8 bases spanning the gap. The CDR3 extends over 13 amino acids. Germline V lookup: CDR1 MNHEY, CDR2 SVGAGI. The chain uses TRBV6-5 and TRBJ2-5; D uncertain. This TCR was recovered from a human donor in good health. Sequenced sample: T cells isolated from PBMCs. The CDR3 DNA sequence: TGTGCCAGCAGCTCGGAGTACCAAGAGACCCAGTACTTC. Its protein product is CASSSEYQETQYF.